These 25 T cell receptor beta chains originate from one sample sequenced in a study of blood T cell repertoires in COVID-19. The protocol was immunoSEQ multiplex PCR, while the TCRdb copy is restricted to in-frame clones and leaves out a portion. The sample lists under 500,000 clones, 70% to 90% occurring once. Specimen: PBMCs or T cells enriched from blood (not recorded which). The source is a woman between 18 and 29 years old with acute COVID-19.

The V call is TRBV15, the J call TRBJ2-1; 7 bases line up with TRBD1. Germline values: CDR1 LNHNV, CDR2 YYDKDF (reference sequence). This CDR3 has 15 residues. The trim removed 4 bases at V and 2 bases at J, leaving 5 bases unmatched. The CDR3 is CATSMDRNTYNEQFF. CDR3 DNA sequence: TGTGCCACCAGCATGGACAGGAACACCTACAATGAGCAGTTCTTC.

The chain combines TRBV20-1 with TRBJ2-5; D gene uncertain. The CDR3 sequence is 13 residues long. Between the trimmed V and J ends, which lost 3 bases and 5 bases, there was a span of 13 bases. Per the germline V gene, CDR1 is DFQATT and CDR2 is SNEGSKA (reference sequence). The CDR3 DNA reads as TGCAGTGCTAGTCTTTCAGCGCGGGAGACCCAGTACTTC. Residues: CSASLSARETQYF.

The chain employs TRBV5-6 and TRBJ2-7, with TRBD1 identical over 9 bases. Germline CDR1 and CDR2: SGHDT and YYEEEE. This CDR3 spans 14 amino acids. The ends lost 3 bases at V and 5 bases at J; junction bases unmatched: 6. In nucleotides, the CDR3 is TGTGCCAGCAGCTCCGGGACAGGGTCCAACGAGCAGTACTTC. It translates to CASSSGTGSNEQYF.

The CDR3 DNA reads TGTGCCAGCTCACCGCCATTCCAGGGTAGCGAGCAGTACTTC. This sequence encodes CASSPPFQGSEQYF. The chain employs TRBV18 and TRBJ2-7; TRBD1 is a possible D gene (5 bases). V dropped 3 bases and J dropped 6 bases, with 15 bases sitting between them. CDR1 is KGHSH, CDR2 LQKENI, per germline. The CDR3 totals 14 residues.

J is TRBJ1-1 and V is TRBV7-9; 10 bases line up with TRBD1. Germline assignment: CDR1 SEHNR and CDR2 FQNEAQ (reference sequence). This CDR3 region has 16 residues. After removal of 5 bases from V and 5 bases from J, the junction contained 11 bases not matched to a gene. CDR3 sequence reads: CASSPDPGTGETEAFF. The CDR3 nucleotides are TGTGCCAGCAGCCCGGACCCGGGGACAGGGGAGACTGAAGCTTTCTTT.

The rearrangement links TRBV6-2 or TRBV6-3 to TRBJ1-5; maybe TRBD1 (5 bases). CDR1 MNHEY and CDR2 SVGEGT come from the germline V gene. The V end lost 6 bases, the J end lost 6 bases, and 12 bases lay between the germline ends. The CDR3 totals 13 residues. CDR3 coding DNA: TGTGCCAGCAGCGACAGTCGTTCTCAGCCCCAGCATTTT. Translated, it gives CASSDSRSQPQHF.

V and J are TRBV3-1 (or the pseudogene TRBV3-2) and TRBJ2-3; no firm D call. V was shortened by 1 base and J by 0 bases, with 8 bases between the two germline ends. The CDR3 contains 15 residues. Germline V gene data show CDR1 as LGHDT and CDR2 as YNNKEL (reference sequence). CDR3: CASSQGFGSTDTQYF. CDR3 DNA: TGTGCCAGCAGCCAAGGGTTCGGGAGCACAGATACGCAGTATTTT.

V and J are TRBV7-9 and TRBJ1-4; TRBD1 matches at 9 bases. V shed 5 bases, J shed 8 bases, and the junction held 9 bases outside the gene matches. The germline V gene encodes CDR1 SEHNR and CDR2 FQNEAQ (reference sequence). This CDR3 spans 15 amino acids. The CDR3 region is CASSGGTGRDEKLFF. The CDR3, as DNA: TGTGCCAGCAGCGGTGGGACAGGGAGAGACGAAAAACTGTTTTTT.

This clone was detected only once. The CDR3 nucleotides are TGTGCCAGCAGCTTGCTAGCGGGCTCCTACGAGCAGTACTTC. Protein: CASSLLAGSYEQYF. This chain links TRBV13 with TRBJ2-7; the match to TRBD2 covers 8 bases. The CDR3 runs 14 residues. V lost 3 bases and J lost 0; bases outside the gene matches: 1. The germline V gene has CDR1 PRHDT and CDR2 FYEKMQ (reference sequence). The variable domain in full, with the rest retrieved from reference TRBV13 and TRBJ2-7, is AAGVIQSPRHLIKEKRETATLKCYPIPRHDTVYWYQQGPGQDPQFLISFYEKMQSDKGSIPDRFSAQQFSDYHSELNMSSLELGDSALYFCASSLLAGSYEQYFGPGTRLTVT.

This clone occurred a few times. J is TRBJ1-4 and V is TRBV2; 9 nucleotides line up with TRBD1. Germline CDR1 is SNHLY and CDR2 is FYNNEI. The CDR3 consists of 15 residues. V was pared by 0 bases and J by 5 bases, with 1 base of the junction left unmatched. CDR3 sequence: CASSEAGTGNEKLFF. In DNA form, the CDR3 reads TGTGCCAGCAGTGAAGCCGGGACAGGGAATGAAAAACTGTTTTTT.

J is TRBJ2-5 and V is TRBV18; D might be TRBD1 (6 bases). Trimming left V 3 bases short and J 6 bases short, with 14 bases between. The CDR3 spans 14 residues. Germline V CDR1 and CDR2: KGHSH, LQKENI. CDR3 in amino acids: CASSPTTGRQTQYF. DNA of the CDR3: TGTGCCAGCTCACCCACTACAGGGCGGCAGACCCAGTACTTC.

The chain combines TRBV6-5 with TRBJ2-7; TRBD1 is a possible D gene (5 bases). V lost 6 bases, J lost 0 bases, and 15 bases lay in between. Germline lookup yields CDR1 MNHEY and CDR2 SVGAGI. The CDR3 extends over 15 amino acids. Here the CDR3 reads CASSYTGEISYEQYF. The CDR3 DNA reads TGTGCCAGCAGCTACACAGGAGAGATCTCCTACGAGCAGTACTTC.

The V call is TRBV5-5, the J call TRBJ1-4; D may be TRBD1 (5 bases). This CDR3 comprises 18 residues. Germline CDR1 SGHKS, CDR2 YYEKEE (reference sequence). Trimming stripped 1 base from V and 0 bases from J, with 16 bases between. The CDR3 is CASSLRGNKFSTNEKLFF. CDR3 nucleotide sequence: TGTGCCAGCAGCTTGCGGGGGAATAAGTTTTCAACTAATGAAAAACTGTTTTTT.

In its sample, this clone was seen many times. This chain connects TRBV19 to TRBJ2-3; 10 nucleotides line up with TRBD2. The CDR3 has 15 residues. Germline-derived CDR1 and CDR2 are LNHDA and SQIVND (reference sequence). J gave up 4 bases and V 7 bases, and 8 bases lay outside the gene matches. The CDR3 region has the DNA TGTGCCAGTAACTCAGCGGGAGGGCTTGCAGATACGCAGTATTTT. Encoded protein: CASNSAGGLADTQYF.

The chain employs TRBV10-3 and TRBJ2-2; D possibly corresponds to TRBD1 (6 bases). Trimming left V 6 bases short and J 1 base short, with 15 bases between. This CDR3 is 16 amino acids long. CDR1 is ENHRY, CDR2 SYGVKD, per germline. The CDR3 bases are TGTGCCATCAGCGAACGAGGGGGACAGAACACCGGGGAGCTGTTTTTT. Translating gives CAISERGGQNTGELFF.

The gene calls are TRBV19 and TRBJ1-2; 7 nucleotides match TRBD1. The V gene end was trimmed by 5 bases and the J gene end by 8 bases; junction bases not matched to a gene: 8. The germline CDR1 and CDR2 sequences are LNHDA and SQIVND (reference sequence). The CDR3 is 13 amino acids. The CDR3 reads CASSWDRTGGYTF. The DNA of the CDR3 is TGTGCCAGTAGTTGGGACAGAACTGGGGGCTACACCTTC. Looking up the rest from reference TRBV19 and TRBJ1-2 gives the full variable domain: DGGITQSPKYLFRKEGQNVTLSCEQNLNHDAMYWYRQDPGQGLRLIYYSQIVNDFQKGDIAEGYSVSREKKESFPLTVTSAQKNPTAFYLCASSWDRTGGYTFGSGTRLTVV.

The CDR3 loop is CSVPLQGASYGYTF. The CDR3 region has the DNA TGCAGCGTTCCCTTACAGGGGGCGAGCTATGGCTACACCTTC. The chain couples TRBV29-1 to TRBJ1-2; 9 bases are a match to TRBD1. With 5 bases clipped from V and 4 bases from J, the junction kept 8 bases outside the gene matches. Germline lookup yields CDR1 SQVTM and CDR2 ANQGSEA. CDR3 length: 14 residues.

Details on this clone: One end of the junction does not line up with germline, which may come from a read error. This sequence joins TRBV3-1 (or the pseudogene TRBV3-2) and TRBJ2-5; D is perhaps TRBD1 (6 bases). The germline gives CDR1 LGHDT, CDR2 YNNKEL (reference sequence). The CDR3 totals 14 residues. CDR3 amino acids: CASNQNRDQETQYF. CDR3 nucleotide sequence: TGTGCCAGCAACCAAAACAGGGACCAAGAGACCCAGTACTTC.

Turning to this clone: At one of its ends the junction is not consistent with the germline gene, which may arise from a read error. V gene TRBV7-2 combines with J gene TRBJ2-7; 9 positions agree with TRBD2. From germline, CDR1 is SGHTA and CDR2 FQGNSA. CDR3 length: 14 amino acids. CDR3 loop: CASSVASGNYEQYF. The CDR3 region has the DNA TGTGCCAGCAGCGTAGCTAGCGGGAACTACGAGCAGTACTTC.

The chain uses TRBV7-3 and TRBJ2-3; 7 nucleotides agree with TRBD1. Germline CDR1 reads SGHTA; CDR2 reads FQGTGA. This CDR3 contains 15 residues. J lost 4 bases, V lost 1 base, and 5 bases had no gene match. In DNA form, the CDR3 reads TGTGCCAGCAGCTTAATAGGGGGCGACGCAGATACGCAGTATTTT. This translates into CASSLIGGDADTQYF.

This sequence joins TRBV5-1 and TRBJ1-1, with TRBD1 identical over 7 bases. CDR3 size: 12 residues. Germline V CDR1 and CDR2: SGHRS, YFSETQ. Unmatched junction bases numbered 4, after V lost 0 bases and J lost 11 bases. This CDR3 is CASSLDRGWAFF. The CDR3 DNA reads TGCGCCAGCAGCTTGGACAGGGGATGGGCTTTCTTT.

This chain links TRBV15 with TRBJ1-2, with 7 bases fitting TRBD1. CDR1 and CDR2 from the germline V gene are LNHNV and YYDKDF (reference sequence). This CDR3 is built from 14 residues. The V segment lost 5 bases and the J segment 7 bases; nucleotides outside the gene matches: 10. CDR3 amino acids: CATSAIDRDGGYTF. The DNA of the CDR3 is TGTGCCACCAGCGCAATTGACAGGGACGGTGGCTACACCTTC.

Here the CDR3 reads CASSFLGTSGGPSTDTQYF. CDR3 coding DNA: TGTGCCAGCAGCTTTCTAGGGACTAGCGGGGGACCTAGCACAGATACGCAGTATTTT. The chain uses TRBV5-6 and TRBJ2-3; 14 positions agree with TRBD2. This CDR3 region has 19 residues. CDR1 is SGHDT and CDR2 is YYEEEE in the germline V gene. The V segment lost 2 bases and the J segment 0 bases; nucleotides outside the gene matches: 8.

The chain uses TRBV29-1 and TRBJ1-2; weak D call: TRBD1 (6 bases). V gave up 7 bases and J gave up 6 bases, with 15 bases separating them. In germline, CDR1 is SQVTM, CDR2 ANQGSEA. The CDR3 extends over 12 amino acids. In nucleotides, the CDR3 is TGCAGCGATAACCGGGACACCAATGGCTACACCTTC. As protein: CSDNRDTNGYTF.

The chain couples TRBV24-1 to TRBJ2-2; TRBD1 agrees at 7 bases. The junction had 13 bases not matched to a gene; V was cut back by 12 bases and J by 7 bases. Germline V CDR1 and CDR2: KGHDR, SFDVKD. The CDR3 length is 14 residues. The CDR3 reads CAAQRGRKGGELFF. The CDR3 nucleotides are TGTGCCGCCCAGAGGGGGCGCAAGGGCGGGGAGCTGTTTTTT.